This T cell receptor beta chain emerged from a study of monozygotic twins with inflammatory bowel disease. Findings of the study overall: In the analysis, different T cell subtypes could not be told apart. Immunosuppressive treatments differing between patients may have added repertoire variability.

For this clonotype: Its cognate antigen is unknown.

TCRdb reprocessed the 5' RACE reads; each CDR3 protein has one entry and no DNA is given. This sample contains some 300,000 distinct CDR3 sequences. The TCR originated in a human donor with ulcerative colitis or Crohn's disease, or a healthy co-twin of an affected twin (not recorded which). The specimen was blood.

CDR3 protein: CASSFRGGTGELFF. The chain employs TRBV12-3 or TRBV12-4 and TRBJ2-2; absent DNA, TCRdb's TRBD1 call cannot be checked. The CDR3 is 14 amino acids.